These 10 T cell receptor beta chains came from one sample sequenced in a study of OX40 agonist ivuxolimab in advanced cancers. TCRdb keeps only in-frame clones here, not all; method: immunoSEQ multiplex PCR. The sample yields around 60,000 clones, approximately 89% seen once. Sequencing used CD4+ or CD8+ T cells sorted from blood, obtained in a trial of the OX40 agonist ivuxolimab. Receptor source: an adult with an advanced solid tumor such as melanoma, head and neck, liver or kidney cancer.

The chain uses TRBV7-6 and TRBJ2-2, with unresolved D. Germline V lookup: CDR1 SGHVS, CDR2 FNYEAQ. V lost 4 bases to trimming and J lost 5 bases, with 8 bases between them. The CDR3 loop spans 13 amino acids. CDR3 nucleotides: TGTGCCAGCAGCTCCGTCCCGACCGGGGAGCTGTTTTTT. This translates into CASSSVPTGELFF.

The rearrangement links TRBV18 to TRBJ1-4; TRBD1 agrees at 7 bases. CDR1 and CDR2 from the germline V gene are KGHSH and LQKENI. The CDR3 totals 15 residues. V lost 3 bases to trimming and J lost 3 bases; unmatched junction nucleotides: 4. CDR3 sequence reads: CASSPDTGANEKLFF. The CDR3 DNA sequence: TGTGCCAGCTCACCCGACACAGGGGCTAATGAAAAACTGTTTTTT.

This clone was found a few times. The V call is TRBV7-9, the J call TRBJ2-3; 10 nucleotides align to TRBD1. This CDR3 contains 15 residues. From germline, CDR1 is SEHNR and CDR2 FQNEAQ (reference sequence). The ends lost 5 bases at V and 2 bases at J; junction bases unmatched: 4. The chain's CDR3 is CASSRDRGFTDTQYF. The CDR3 DNA sequence: TGTGCCAGCAGCCGGGACAGGGGTTTCACAGATACGCAGTATTTT.

J is TRBJ2-1 and V is TRBV19; 9 bases map to TRBD2. This CDR3 region has 13 residues. Per the germline V gene, CDR1 is LNHDA and CDR2 is SQIVND (reference sequence). Unmatched junction bases numbered 2, after V lost 3 bases and J lost 8 bases. The CDR3 loop is CASSMIAGDEQFF. CDR3 sequence (DNA): TGTGCCAGTAGTATGATAGCGGGAGATGAGCAGTTCTTC.

The rearrangement links TRBV6-1 to TRBJ2-7, with 8 bases matching TRBD1. Germline V gives CDR1 MNHNS, CDR2 SASEGT. The CDR3 consists of 16 residues. Trimming took 4 bases from V and 4 from J; bases not matched to a gene: 12. CDR3 amino acids: CASSGPRQGRAYEQYF. The CDR3 DNA is TGTGCCAGCAGTGGGCCTAGACAGGGGCGGGCTTACGAGCAGTACTTC.

V and J are TRBV5-8 and TRBJ2-7; TRBD1 might be the D (5 bases). V was clipped by 0 bases and J by 5 bases, with 12 bases between them. This CDR3 has 14 residues. Germline CDR1 reads SGHTS; CDR2 reads YDEGEE. As DNA, the CDR3 is TGTGCCAGCAGCTTGGGGAGCCAGGGCCACGAGCAGTACTTC. This translates into CASSLGSQGHEQYF.

This chain uses TRBV10-2 with TRBJ2-1; D remains ambiguous. There are 15 residues in the CDR3. V lost 3 bases and J lost 0, with 9 bases in between. From germline, CDR1 is WSHSY and CDR2 SAAADI. The CDR3 nucleotides read TGCGCCAGCAGTGATTACGTGAGCTCCTACAATGAGCAGTTCTTC. Protein product: CASSDYVSSYNEQFF.

This rearrangement joins TRBV6-1 to TRBJ1-2, with no clear D. The CDR3 totals 13 residues. V was clipped by 4 bases and J by 4 bases, with 10 bases between them. In germline, CDR1 is MNHNS, CDR2 SASEGT. In nucleotides, the CDR3 is TGTGCCAGCAGTGTGAGTGTTGGCTATGGCTACACCTTC. Translating gives CASSVSVGYGYTF.

The chain carries TRBV5-4 and TRBJ1-2; tentatively, D is TRBD1 (5 bases). The germline V gene encodes CDR1 SGHNT and CDR2 YYREEE (reference sequence). This CDR3 is built from 16 residues. V dropped 0 bases and J dropped 5 bases, with 17 bases sitting between them. In DNA, the CDR3 is TGTGCCAGCAGCTTGGGCACTTCCGGAGGGGCGTATGGCTACACCTTC. Translation: CASSLGTSGGAYGYTF. Based on the CDR3 plus reference TRBV5-4 and TRBJ1-2, the full variable domain is ETGVTQSPTHLIKTRGQQVTLRCSSQSGHNTVSWYQQALGQGPQFIFQYYREEENGRGNFPPRFSGLQFPNYSSELNVNALELDDSALYLCASSLGTSGGAYGYTFGSGTRLTVV.

The chain couples TRBV5-4 to TRBJ1-1; D is uncertain. Trimming removed 4 bases at V and 3 bases at J, with 25 bases between. Germline CDR1 SGHNT, CDR2 YYREEE (reference sequence). This CDR3 is 18 amino acids long. This CDR3 is CASSRSRAGNLRDTEAFF. Here the CDR3 DNA reads TGTGCCAGCAGCCGATCAAGGGCCGGCAACTTGCGCGACACTGAAGCTTTCTTT. Combining the CDR3 with reference TRBV5-4 and TRBJ1-1 gives the whole variable domain ETGVTQSPTHLIKTRGQQVTLRCSSQSGHNTVSWYQQALGQGPQFIFQYYREEENGRGNFPPRFSGLQFPNYSSELNVNALELDDSALYLCASSRSRAGNLRDTEAFFGQGTRLTVV.